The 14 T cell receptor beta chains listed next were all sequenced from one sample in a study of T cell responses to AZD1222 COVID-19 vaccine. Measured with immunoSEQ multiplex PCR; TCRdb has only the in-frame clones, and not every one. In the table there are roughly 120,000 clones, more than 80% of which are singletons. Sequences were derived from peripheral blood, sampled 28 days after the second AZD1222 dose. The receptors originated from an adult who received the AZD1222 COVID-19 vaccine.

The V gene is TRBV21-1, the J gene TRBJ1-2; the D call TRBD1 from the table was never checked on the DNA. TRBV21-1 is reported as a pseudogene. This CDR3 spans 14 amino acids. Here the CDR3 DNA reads TGTGCCAGCAGCAAGGGCAACCCTAACTATGGCTACACCTTC. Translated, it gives CASSKGNPNYGYTF.

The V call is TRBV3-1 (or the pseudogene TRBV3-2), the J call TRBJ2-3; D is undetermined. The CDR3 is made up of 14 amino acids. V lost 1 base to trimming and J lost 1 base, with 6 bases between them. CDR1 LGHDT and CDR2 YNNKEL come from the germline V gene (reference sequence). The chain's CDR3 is CASSQGAGTDTQYF. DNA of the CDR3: TGTGCCAGCAGCCAAGGGGCGGGCACAGATACGCAGTATTTT.

Here the CDR3 DNA reads TGTGCCAGCTCACCACTAAGCGCGGACAGCGGTAACTATGGCTACACCTTC. It yields the protein CASSPLSADSGNYGYTF. The rearrangement uses TRBV18 and TRBJ1-2; tentatively, D is TRBD1 (6 bases). Trimming left V 1 base short and J 1 base short, with 16 bases between. This CDR3 contains 17 residues. Germline CDR1 is KGHSH and CDR2 is LQKENI.

The CDR3, as DNA: TGTGCCAGTAGTATAGATCGCTCCCGGACAGGGGACGGCTACACCTTC. This gives the protein CASSIDRSRTGDGYTF. This chain joins TRBV19 and TRBJ1-2; 9 nucleotides match TRBD1. The V and J ends lost 0 bases and 8 bases, in that order; junction bases with no gene match: 10. The CDR3 covers 16 residues. CDR1 is LNHDA and CDR2 is SQIVND in the germline V gene (reference sequence).

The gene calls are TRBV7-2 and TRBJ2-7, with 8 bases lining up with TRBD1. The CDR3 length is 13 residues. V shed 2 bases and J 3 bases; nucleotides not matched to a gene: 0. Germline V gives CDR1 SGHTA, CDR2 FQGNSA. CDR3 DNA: TGTGCCAGCAGCTTAACAGGGGGCTACGAGCAGTACTTC. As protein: CASSLTGGYEQYF.

CDR3 in amino acids: CASRLGVDQPQHF. The CDR3 bases are TGTGCCAGCAGGCTGGGGGTGGATCAGCCCCAGCATTTT. This rearrangement joins TRBV6-5 to TRBJ1-5; possible D gene TRBD1, 5 bases. Germline loops: CDR1 MNHEY, CDR2 SVGAGI. Trimming cost V 6 bases and J 5 bases, with 11 bases left between them. There are 13 residues in the CDR3.

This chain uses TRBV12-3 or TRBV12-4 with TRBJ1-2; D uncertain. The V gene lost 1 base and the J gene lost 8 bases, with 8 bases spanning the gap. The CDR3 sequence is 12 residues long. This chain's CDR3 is CASSLGLEGYTF. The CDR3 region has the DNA TGTGCCAGCAGTTTAGGGTTAGAAGGCTACACCTTC.

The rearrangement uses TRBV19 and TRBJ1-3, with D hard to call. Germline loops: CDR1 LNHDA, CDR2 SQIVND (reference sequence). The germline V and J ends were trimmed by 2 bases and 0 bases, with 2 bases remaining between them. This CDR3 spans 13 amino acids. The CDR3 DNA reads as TGTGCCAGTAGTATAAGCTCTGGAAACACCATATATTTT. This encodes CASSISSGNTIYF.

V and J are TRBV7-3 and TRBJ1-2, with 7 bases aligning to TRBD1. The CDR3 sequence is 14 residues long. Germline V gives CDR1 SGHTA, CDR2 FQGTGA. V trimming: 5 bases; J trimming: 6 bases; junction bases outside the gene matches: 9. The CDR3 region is CASSPSGTEHGYTF. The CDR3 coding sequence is TGTGCCAGCAGCCCCAGTGGGACAGAGCATGGCTACACCTTC.

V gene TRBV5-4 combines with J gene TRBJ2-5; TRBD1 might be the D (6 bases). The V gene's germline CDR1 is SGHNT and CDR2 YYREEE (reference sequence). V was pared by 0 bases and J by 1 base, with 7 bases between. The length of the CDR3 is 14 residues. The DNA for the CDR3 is TGTGCCAGCAGCTTGGGGACAGTCCAAGAGACCCAGTACTTC. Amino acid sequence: CASSLGTVQETQYF. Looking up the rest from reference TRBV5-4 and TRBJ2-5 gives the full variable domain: ETGVTQSPTHLIKTRGQQVTLRCSSQSGHNTVSWYQQALGQGPQFIFQYYREEENGRGNFPPRFSGLQFPNYSSELNVNALELDDSALYLCASSLGTVQETQYFGPGTRLLVL.

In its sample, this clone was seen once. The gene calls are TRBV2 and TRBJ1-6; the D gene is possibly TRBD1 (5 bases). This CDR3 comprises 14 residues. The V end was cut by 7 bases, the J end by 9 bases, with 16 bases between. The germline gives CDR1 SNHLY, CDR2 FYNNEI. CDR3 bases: TGTGCCAGCACCAACGACAGAAAGGGTTCACCCCTCCACTTT. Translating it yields CASTNDRKGSPLHF.

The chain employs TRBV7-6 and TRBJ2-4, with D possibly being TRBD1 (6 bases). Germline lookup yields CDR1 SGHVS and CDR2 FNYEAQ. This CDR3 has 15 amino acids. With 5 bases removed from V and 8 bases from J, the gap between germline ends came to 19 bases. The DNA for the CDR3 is TGTGCCAGCAGCCCCGTAAGGGGGTACACGGACATTCAGTACTTC. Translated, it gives CASSPVRGYTDIQYF.

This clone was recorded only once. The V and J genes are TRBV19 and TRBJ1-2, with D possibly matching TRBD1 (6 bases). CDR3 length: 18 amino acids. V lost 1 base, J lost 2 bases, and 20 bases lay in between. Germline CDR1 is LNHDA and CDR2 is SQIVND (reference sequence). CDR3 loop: CASSIARWGNGQNYGYTF. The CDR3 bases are TGTGCCAGTAGTATAGCCAGGTGGGGGAACGGACAGAACTATGGCTACACCTTC.

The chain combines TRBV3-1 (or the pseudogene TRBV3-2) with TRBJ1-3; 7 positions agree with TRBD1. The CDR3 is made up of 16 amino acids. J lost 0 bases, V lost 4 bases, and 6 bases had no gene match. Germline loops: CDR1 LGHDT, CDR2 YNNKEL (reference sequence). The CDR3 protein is CASSRTQGTSGNTIYF. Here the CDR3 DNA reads TGTGCCAGCAGCCGGACACAGGGGACCTCTGGAAACACCATATATTTT.